Listed below are T cell receptor beta chains from one sample, sequenced in a study of T cell responses to AZD1222 COVID-19 vaccine. Assay used: immunoSEQ multiplex PCR; TCRdb lists only in-frame clones, some missing. The table shows more than 80,000 clones, with roughly nine tenths occurring only once. Sequences were derived from peripheral blood, sampled on day 0 of AZD1222 vaccination. The receptors stem from an adult in good health. Each CDR3 is given with its conserved first and last residue. Each record gives: J gene, V gene, D gene, CDR3 protein, CDR3 DNA. A D gene is named only where the DNA matches it firmly.

J gene: TRBJ1-1; V gene: TRBV18; D gene: TRBD1; CDR3 protein: CASSGQGLNTEAFF; CDR3 DNA: TGTGCCAGCTCCGGACAGGGGCTGAACACTGAAGCTTTCTTT
J gene: TRBJ1-5; V gene: TRBV5-1; D gene: NA; CDR3 protein: CASSLGDRSNQPQHF; CDR3 DNA: TGCGCCAGCAGCTTGGGGGACCGCAGCAATCAGCCCCAGCATTTT
J gene: TRBJ2-1; V gene: TRBV10-3; D gene: NA; CDR3 protein: CAISEAQGGEQFF; CDR3 DNA: TGTGCCATCAGTGAGGCGCAAGGGGGTGAGCAGTTCTTC
J gene: TRBJ1-2; V gene: TRBV6-5; D gene: NA; CDR3 protein: CASRYSGGQNFYGYTF; CDR3 DNA: TGTGCCAGCAGGTACTCTGGAGGACAGAACTTCTATGGCTACACCTTC
J gene: TRBJ2-7; V gene: TRBV27; D gene: NA; CDR3 protein: CASSFQGLNEQYF; CDR3 DNA: TGTGCCAGCAGTTTTCAGGGGTTAAACGAGCAGTACTTC
J gene: TRBJ1-1; V gene: TRBV5-1; D gene: NA; CDR3 protein: CASSLGPENTEAFF; CDR3 DNA: TGCGCCAGCAGCTTGGGGCCCGAGAACACTGAAGCTTTCTTT
J gene: TRBJ2-1; V gene: TRBV3-1/TRBV3-2; D gene: TRBD2; CDR3 protein: CASSQVAGGSTYNEQFF; CDR3 DNA: TGTGCCAGCAGCCAAGTGGCCGGCGGGAGCACGTACAATGAGCAGTTCTTC
J gene: TRBJ1-3; V gene: TRBV7-2; D gene: NA; CDR3 protein: CASSEPPNTIYF; CDR3 DNA: TGTGCCAGCAGCGAACCCCCAAACACCATATATTTT
J gene: TRBJ1-1; V gene: TRBV3-1/TRBV3-2; D gene: NA; CDR3 protein: CASSQDRRGEAFF; CDR3 DNA: TGTGCCAGCAGCCAAGACAGGAGGGGCGAAGCTTTCTTT
J gene: TRBJ2-3; V gene: TRBV7-2; D gene: TRBD1; CDR3 protein: CASSLGQISDTQYF; CDR3 DNA: TGTGCCAGCAGCTTGGGACAGATCTCCGATACGCAGTATTTT